Each of the 26 T cell receptor beta chains below was sequenced from the same sample in a study of identical twins. TCRdb independently ran MiXCR on the 5' RACE reads; one entry per CDR3 protein. Of roughly 290,000 distinct CDR3 sequences in the sample, around 9.7% are singletons; the top ten hold about 7.1%. In addition, the sample was reused for a study of yellow fever vaccine responses in identical twins.

Source material: CD8+ T cells sorted from blood. The receptors stem from a young woman in good health.

The gene calls are TRBV4-3 and TRBJ2-7; no clear D gene. V was trimmed by 1 base and J by 0 bases, leaving 13 bases between them. CDR1 LGHNA and CDR2 YSLEER come from the germline V gene. This CDR3 is built from 16 residues. The CDR3 bases are TGCGCCAGCAGCCAAGGACGGGCAGGCCGCTCCTACGAGCAGTACTTC. This translates into CASSQGRAGRSYEQYF.

The rearrangement joins TRBV18 to TRBJ2-2, with TRBD1 matching over 9 bases. V shed 2 bases and J 2 bases; nucleotides not matched to a gene: 6. This CDR3 is 17 amino acids long. CDR1 KGHSH and CDR2 LQKENI come from the germline V gene. In nucleotides, the CDR3 is TGTGCCAGCTCACCATACGGACAGGGGCCAAACACCGGGGAGCTGTTTTTT. It specifies CASSPYGQGPNTGELFF.

This clonotype was found once. One base away lies a much larger clone, so this may be a sequencing read error. In DNA, the CDR3 is TGCGCCAGCAGCCAGGAGACTTACTCCTACGAGCAGTACTTC. Translated: CASSQETYSYEQYF. The chain couples TRBV4-3 to TRBJ2-7; D uncertain. The V gene lost 3 bases and the J gene lost 0 bases, with 9 bases spanning the gap. The CDR3 has 14 amino acids. From germline, CDR1 is LGHNA and CDR2 YSLEER.

The table lists this clonotype with many counts. V and J are TRBV29-1 and TRBJ2-7; 10 bases match TRBD2. CDR3 length equals 14 residues. CDR1 and CDR2 from the germline V gene are SQVTM and ANQGSEA. Unmatched junction bases numbered 2, after V lost 2 bases and J lost 1 base. CDR3 nucleotides: TGCAGCGTTGAAAGAGCGGGAGGGTCCTACGAGCAGTACTTC. This codes for CSVERAGGSYEQYF.

This clonotype turned up a few times. This sequence joins TRBV20-1 and TRBJ2-3, with 9 bases aligning to TRBD2. The CDR3 length is 15 residues. Per germline, CDR1 DFQATT and CDR2 SNEGSKA (reference sequence). With V trimmed by 2 bases and J by 4 bases, 7 bases remained unmatched. CDR3 sequence (DNA): TGCAGTGCTAGATCCAGGACTAGCGAGGCAGATACGCAGTATTTT. Protein product: CSARSRTSEADTQYF.

The V call is TRBV7-9, the J call TRBJ2-1; D unclear. The CDR3 is 11 residues long. With 11 bases removed from V and 5 bases from J, the gap between germline ends came to 10 bases. Germline values: CDR1 SEHNR, CDR2 FQNEAQ (reference sequence). This chain's CDR3 is CAGFGDNEQFF. CDR3 bases: TGTGCCGGCTTTGGGGACAATGAGCAGTTCTTC. Full variable domain (rest looked up from reference TRBV7-9 and TRBJ2-1): DTGVSQNPRHKITKRGQNVTFRCDPISEHNRLYWYRQTLGQGPEFLTYFQNEAQLEKSRLLSDRFSAERPKGSFSTLEIQRTEQGDSAMYLCAGFGDNEQFFGPGTRLTVL.

This clonotype was seen only a few times. The chain carries TRBV10-2 and TRBJ2-7, with D possibly being TRBD1 (6 bases). Trimming stripped 2 bases from V and 9 bases from J, with 23 bases between. Germline lookup yields CDR1 WSHSY and CDR2 SAAADI. CDR3 length: 16 amino acids. The CDR3 sequence is CASSEPPTGTVTLQYF. The CDR3 region has the DNA TGCGCCAGCAGTGAGCCGCCGACAGGAACGGTTACGCTGCAGTACTTC.

V gene TRBV29-1 combines with J gene TRBJ2-3, with TRBD1 as a possible D gene (6 bases). Germline V gene sequence: CDR1 SQVTM, CDR2 ANQGSEA. Between the trimmed V and J ends, which lost 4 bases and 2 bases, there was a span of 28 bases. This CDR3 is 19 amino acids long. The chain's CDR3 is CSVVYGQRKNHRITDTQYF. CDR3 bases: TGCAGCGTTGTTTACGGACAGAGAAAGAACCATAGGATCACAGATACGCAGTATTTT.

The table lists this clonotype with many counts. The J gene is TRBJ1-4, the V gene TRBV27, with a tentative D call TRBD1 (5 bases). CDR1 is MNHEY and CDR2 is SMNVEV in the germline V gene (reference sequence). V was shortened by 5 bases and J by 8 bases, with 12 bases between the two germline ends. The CDR3 runs to 13 residues. CDR3 in DNA: TGTGCCAGCAGTATAACAGGTCACGAAAAACTGTTTTTT. It codes for CASSITGHEKLFF.

The CDR3 DNA follows: TGTGCCAGCAGCCTCCGCCTAACTAGCGGCGCTATGAGCTCCTACGAGCAGTACTTC. Its protein is CASSLRLTSGAMSSYEQYF. The rearrangement uses TRBV11-1 and TRBJ2-7; TRBD2 matches at 8 bases. The V gene's germline CDR1 is SGHAT and CDR2 FQDESV (reference sequence). V gave up 5 bases and J gave up 0 bases; unmatched junction bases: 18. This CDR3 is 19 amino acids long.

In its sample, this clonotype was seen a few times. This chain connects TRBV28 to TRBJ2-1, with 15 bases fitting TRBD2. Germline-derived CDR1 and CDR2 are MDHEN and SYDVKM. With 1 base clipped from V and 9 bases from J, the junction kept 4 bases outside the gene matches. The CDR3 is 16 residues long. In DNA form, the CDR3 reads TGTGCCAGCAGTTTATCCGGACTAGCGGGAGGGAGTGAGCAGTTCTTC. Its translation is CASSLSGLAGGSEQFF.

This clonotype appeared a few times. The V and J genes are TRBV20-1 and TRBJ2-7; 7 nucleotides agree with TRBD1. Germline-derived CDR1 and CDR2 are DFQATT and SNEGSKA (reference sequence). V lost 6 bases and J lost 3; bases outside the gene matches: 5. The CDR3 covers 12 residues. The CDR3 DNA reads TGCAGTGCGTATCCAGGGGGCTACGAGCAGTACTTC. It codes for CSAYPGGYEQYF.

The CDR3 here is CASSAGPYGYTF. The CDR3 bases are TGTGCCAGCAGCGCCGGGCCCTATGGCTACACCTTC. The rearrangement uses TRBV9 and TRBJ1-2; D not resolved. The CDR3 covers 12 residues. V was clipped by 3 bases and J by 4 bases, with 7 bases between them. In germline, CDR1 is SGDLS, CDR2 YYNGEE.

There are a few counts of this clonotype. The V and J genes are TRBV20-1 and TRBJ2-1, with TRBD2 identical over 7 bases. J was trimmed by 3 bases and V by 0 bases; bases with no gene match: 5. CDR3 length: 15 residues. Germline assignment: CDR1 DFQATT and CDR2 SNEGSKA (reference sequence). The DNA for the CDR3 is TGCAGTGCTAGAGATCCCCTAGCGGACTACAATGAGCAGTTCTTC. This sequence encodes CSARDPLADYNEQFF.

This clonotype has a count of ten or more. The chain uses TRBV27 and TRBJ2-2; tentative D call: TRBD2 (6 bases). This CDR3 is 15 amino acids long. Trimming removed 3 bases from V and 0 bases from J, with 8 bases in between. The V gene's germline CDR1 is MNHEY and CDR2 SMNVEV (reference sequence). CDR3 in amino acids: CASSFPGANTGELFF. The CDR3 region has the DNA TGTGCCAGCAGTTTTCCGGGGGCGAACACCGGGGAGCTGTTTTTT.

This clonotype was counted many times. J is TRBJ2-1 and V is TRBV9; D not resolved. The CDR3 contains 13 residues. V lost 3 bases, J lost 2 bases, and 6 bases lay in between. CDR1 and CDR2 (germline): SGDLS, YYNGEE. DNA for the CDR3: TGTGCCAGCAGCGAAAGTACCTACAATGAGCAGTTCTTC. Encoded protein: CASSESTYNEQFF.

V is TRBV10-3 and J is TRBJ2-1; 12 bases are shared with TRBD2. CDR1 and CDR2 from the germline V gene are ENHRY and SYGVKD. The CDR3 sequence is 14 residues long. Trimming at V came to 4 bases and at J to 10 bases, leaving 5 bases not matched to a gene. CDR3: CAISGGLAGFEQFF. Here the CDR3 DNA reads TGTGCCATCAGTGGCGGACTAGCGGGATTCGAGCAGTTCTTC.

This clonotype was seen at least ten times. This rearrangement joins TRBV10-3 to TRBJ2-1; 9 bases are shared with TRBD2. Looked up from germline, CDR1 is ENHRY and CDR2 is SYGVKD. The trim removed 0 bases at V and 8 bases at J, leaving 8 bases unmatched. The CDR3 extends over 16 amino acids. CDR3 nucleotides: TGTGCCATCAGTGAGTCGGGGCTAGCGGGATTCGATGAGCAGTTCTTC. It yields the protein CAISESGLAGFDEQFF.

This clonotype has at least ten counts. The chain links TRBV5-6 to TRBJ2-7, with 8 bases aligning to TRBD1. Trimming removed 0 bases from V and 3 bases from J; junction bases left unmatched: 8. CDR1 and CDR2 (germline): SGHDT, YYEEEE. The CDR3 is 16 amino acids. The CDR3 sequence: CASSLGPTGDLYEQYF. The DNA for the CDR3 is TGTGCCAGCAGCTTGGGGCCGACAGGGGACCTCTACGAGCAGTACTTC.

The chain carries TRBV4-1 and TRBJ1-5; 7 nucleotides align to TRBD1. J gave up 4 bases and V 3 bases, and 9 bases lay outside the gene matches. Germline CDR1 is MGHRA and CDR2 is YSYEKL. CDR3 length: 16 residues. CDR3 nucleotides: TGCGCCAGCAGCCAGACTCAGGGGGTCTGGAATCAGCCCCAGCATTTT. The encoded protein is CASSQTQGVWNQPQHF.

This clonotype was seen at least ten times. The chain combines TRBV6-5 with TRBJ2-3; no definite D call. CDR1 is MNHEY, CDR2 SVGAGI, per germline. The CDR3 has 13 amino acids. V was shortened by 0 bases and J by 6 bases, with 7 bases between the two germline ends. The CDR3 loop is CASSYSPADTQYF. CDR3 nucleotides: TGTGCCAGCAGTTACTCTCCCGCGGATACGCAGTATTTT.

The chain uses TRBV12-3 or TRBV12-4 and TRBJ2-1, with D possibly being TRBD1 (6 bases). The CDR3 runs 16 residues. V was shortened by 3 bases and J by 3 bases, with 15 bases between the two germline ends. The CDR3 spells CASSFSGGYIYNEQFF. The DNA for the CDR3 is TGTGCCAGCAGTTTCTCTGGGGGCTACATCTACAATGAGCAGTTCTTC.

This clonotype has more than one count but fewer than ten. The chain employs TRBV15 and TRBJ2-1, with 9 bases matching TRBD2. The germline V gene encodes CDR1 LNHNV and CDR2 YYDKDF (reference sequence). The V and J ends lost 1 base and 6 bases, in that order; junction bases with no gene match: 7. This CDR3 has 16 residues. The CDR3 DNA reads as TGTGCCACCAGCAGAGGAAGAGCGGGAGGTGTCAATGAGCAGTTCTTC. Translating it yields CATSRGRAGGVNEQFF.

The chain combines TRBV28 with TRBJ2-7; TRBD2 aligns across 7 bases. V dropped 5 bases and J dropped 6; count of bases not matched to a gene: 7. The germline gives CDR1 MDHEN, CDR2 SYDVKM. CDR3 length: 13 residues. In DNA, the CDR3 is TGTGCCAGCAGTCCACCGTCGGGGGGCGAGCAGTACTTC. Its translation: CASSPPSGGEQYF.

This clonotype was observed a few times. The chain carries TRBV7-2 and TRBJ2-5; no reliable D call. Germline V gene sequence: CDR1 SGHTA, CDR2 FQGNSA. The CDR3 loop spans 13 amino acids. Trimming removed 5 bases at V and 2 bases at J, with 9 bases between. CDR3 residues: CASSRLGQETQYF. For the CDR3, the DNA is TGTGCCAGCAGCCGGTTGGGGCAAGAGACCCAGTACTTC.

V is TRBV28 and J is TRBJ2-7; 9 bases align to TRBD1. The CDR3 spans 13 residues. CDR1 and CDR2 (germline): MDHEN, SYDVKM. The V and J ends lost 8 bases and 5 bases, in that order; junction bases with no gene match: 7. This CDR3 reads CASQPWTGDEQYF. CDR3 coding DNA: TGTGCCAGCCAACCCTGGACAGGGGACGAGCAGTACTTC.